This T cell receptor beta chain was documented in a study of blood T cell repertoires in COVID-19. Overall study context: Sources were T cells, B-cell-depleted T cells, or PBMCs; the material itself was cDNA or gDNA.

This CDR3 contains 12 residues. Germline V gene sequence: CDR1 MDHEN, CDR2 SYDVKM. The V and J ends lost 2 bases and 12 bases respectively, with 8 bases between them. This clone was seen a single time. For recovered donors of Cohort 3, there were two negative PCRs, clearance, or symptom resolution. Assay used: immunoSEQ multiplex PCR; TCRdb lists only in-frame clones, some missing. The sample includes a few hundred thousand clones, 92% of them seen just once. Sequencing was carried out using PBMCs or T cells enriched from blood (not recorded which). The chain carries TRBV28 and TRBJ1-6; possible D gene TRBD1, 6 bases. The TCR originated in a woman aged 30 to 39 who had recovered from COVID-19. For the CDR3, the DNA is TGTGCCAGCAGTTTAAGGGACAAACCCCTCCACTTT. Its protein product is CASSLRDKPLHF.